One and the same sample provided the 23 T cell receptor beta chains below, sequenced in a study of T-cell reconstitution after alpha-beta-depleted transplantation in children. Preparation of the TCRbeta library was carried out with unique molecular identifiers. TCRdb recomputed calls from the PCR reads with MiXCR, one row per CDR3 protein. The data show 250,000 to 400,000 distinct CDR3 sequences, around 25% seen once. Source: PBMCs, mostly from graft donor cells, taken 180 days after TCRalphabeta/CD19-depleted stem cell transplant. The receptors were sampled from a male patient younger than 18 who had a stem cell transplant for acute lymphoblastic leukemia, so the T cells may come from the graft donor.

This clonotype was observed a handful of times. V gene TRBV12-3 or TRBV12-4 combines with J gene TRBJ2-5; D uncertain. The CDR3 contains 13 residues. The V end lost 6 bases, the J end lost 7 bases, and 15 bases lay between the germline ends. The CDR3 here is CASRRPPLGTQYF. The CDR3 bases are TGTGCCAGCAGACGGCCCCCCTTAGGGACCCAGTACTTC.

There are many counts of this clonotype. This chain connects TRBV5-1 to TRBJ2-7; TRBD1 matches at 8 bases. Germline-derived CDR1 and CDR2 are SGHRS and YFSETQ. V lost 2 bases to trimming and J lost 3 bases; unmatched junction nucleotides: 7. The length of the CDR3 is 15 residues. The CDR3 sequence: CASSFRGPGYYEQYF. DNA of the CDR3: TGCGCCAGCAGCTTCAGGGGGCCGGGGTACTACGAGCAGTACTTC.

A few counts support this clonotype. The chain employs TRBV6-1 and TRBJ2-3, with TRBD2 matching over 8 bases. The V segment lost 8 bases and the J segment 4 bases; nucleotides outside the gene matches: 8. CDR1 is MNHNS and CDR2 is SASEGT in the germline V gene. CDR3 length equals 14 residues. The CDR3 loop is CASGGGRWADTQYF. DNA for the CDR3: TGTGCCAGCGGCGGCGGGAGGTGGGCAGATACGCAGTATTTT.

V usage is TRBV6-1 and J usage is TRBJ2-1; 10 bases line up with TRBD2. The length of the CDR3 is 16 residues. Germline V gene sequence: CDR1 MNHNS, CDR2 SASEGT. The junction had 11 bases not matched to a gene; V was cut back by 6 bases and J by 6 bases. The CDR3 sequence: CASRPKSGRAVNEQFF. CDR3 sequence (DNA): TGTGCCAGCAGACCCAAAAGCGGGAGGGCCGTCAATGAGCAGTTCTTC.

This clonotype was picked up many times. The rearrangement links TRBV6-5 to TRBJ2-3; possibly TRBD2 for D (6 bases). Germline CDR1 reads MNHEY; CDR2 reads SVGAGI. The V and J ends lost 0 bases and 5 bases respectively, with 21 bases between them. The length of the CDR3 is 18 residues. In DNA, the CDR3 is TGTGCCAGCAGTTACTCAAGTCAGGGTAGGAGGGTTCGAGATACGCAGTATTTT. This sequence encodes CASSYSSQGRRVRDTQYF.

A few counts support this clonotype. This chain joins TRBV6-1 and TRBJ2-7, with TRBD1 as a possible D gene (6 bases). There are 17 residues in the CDR3. V was trimmed by 0 bases and J by 1 base, leaving 16 bases between them. CDR1 and CDR2 (germline): MNHNS, SASEGT. CDR3 residues: CASSEAGTATGSYEQYF. The CDR3 coding sequence is TGTGCCAGCAGTGAAGCGGGGACGGCGACAGGTTCCTACGAGCAGTACTTC.

The sample holds many counts of this clonotype. CDR3 coding DNA: TGCGCCAGCAGGGAGTTTCAATCCTACAATGAGCAGTTCTTC. This sequence encodes CASREFQSYNEQFF. This chain connects TRBV5-1 to TRBJ2-1; D gene ambiguous. The length of the CDR3 is 14 residues. The germline CDR1 and CDR2 sequences are SGHRS and YFSETQ. Deletions cut 5 bases from V and 1 base from J, with 10 bases between.

As regards this clonotype: Here the CDR3 omits its conserved ending phenylalanine or tryptophan, so a read error is the likely source. This chain joins TRBV5-5 and TRBJ2-1; 11 nucleotides line up with TRBD1. V lost 6 bases to trimming and J lost 3 bases; unmatched junction nucleotides: 2. Per the germline V gene, CDR1 is SGHKS and CDR2 is YYEKEE (reference sequence). The CDR3 is 14 amino acids. CDR3: CASTGTGGYNEQFL. CDR3 bases: TGTGCCAGCACCGGGACAGGGGGCTACAATGAGCAGTTCCTC.

This clonotype was seen a handful of times. This sequence joins TRBV29-1 and TRBJ2-6; D is undetermined. The CDR3 loop spans 14 amino acids. Germline V gene data show CDR1 as SQVTM and CDR2 as ANQGSEA. V lost 1 base and J 3 bases, leaving 7 bases between the germline ends. This chain's CDR3 is CSVEVEFGANVLTF. In nucleotides, the CDR3 is TGCAGCGTTGAAGTGGAATTTGGGGCCAACGTCCTGACTTTC.

The J gene is TRBJ2-5, the V gene TRBV20-1; 10 bases are shared with TRBD2. The trim removed 6 bases at V and 4 bases at J, leaving 8 bases unmatched. Germline CDR1 reads DFQATT; CDR2 reads SNEGSKA (reference sequence). The CDR3 sequence is 14 residues long. The CDR3 loop reads CSALLAGSRETQYF. In nucleotides, the CDR3 is TGCAGTGCCCTACTAGCGGGAAGTCGAGAGACCCAGTACTTC.

This chain joins TRBV23-1 and TRBJ2-5; a possible D gene is TRBD2 (5 bases). TRBV23-1 is assigned to the ORF class and has an uncertain function. This CDR3 is 13 amino acids long. Trimming removed 4 bases from V and 5 bases from J, with 11 bases in between. DNA of the CDR3: TGCGCCAGCAGTCCCGAAGGCGGGGAGACCCAGTACTTC. This sequence encodes CASSPEGGETQYF.

The CDR3 region is CASSYTSGRNEQFF. The CDR3 DNA reads TGCGCCAGCAGCTATACTAGCGGGAGGAATGAGCAGTTCTTC. This sequence joins TRBV5-1 and TRBJ2-1; TRBD2 agrees at 12 bases. CDR1 is SGHRS and CDR2 is YFSETQ in the germline V gene. After removal of 3 bases from V and 7 bases from J, the junction contained 2 bases not matched to a gene. The CDR3 extends over 14 amino acids.

This clonotype has a count of ten or more. The rearrangement uses TRBV5-1 and TRBJ2-5, with no clear D. This CDR3 region has 14 residues. Germline V gene sequence: CDR1 SGHRS, CDR2 YFSETQ. V lost 0 bases, J lost 5 bases, and 11 bases lay in between. The CDR3 coding sequence is TGCGCCAGCAGCTTGGTTAGTGGAAGTGAGACCCAGTACTTC. Protein sequence: CASSLVSGSETQYF.

The genes are TRBV7-9 and TRBJ2-1; D unclear. The V gene lost 6 bases and the J gene lost 7 bases, with 16 bases spanning the gap. The CDR3 covers 14 residues. The germline V gene has CDR1 SEHNR and CDR2 FQNEAQ (reference sequence). CDR3 residues: CASSLPRSSNEQFF. The CDR3, as DNA: TGTGCCAGCAGTTTGCCCAGGTCGTCAAATGAGCAGTTCTTC.

This clonotype came up many times. V is TRBV5-1 and J is TRBJ2-5; TRBD1 matches at 8 bases. The CDR3 runs 15 residues. CDR1 is SGHRS, CDR2 YFSETQ, per germline. Trimming cost V 1 base and J 2 bases; bases outside gene matches: 4. The CDR3 protein is CASSLWGTGQETQYF. DNA for the CDR3: TGCGCCAGCAGCTTGTGGGGGACAGGACAAGAGACCCAGTACTTC.

The V call is TRBV20-1, the J call TRBJ1-4; 9 bases line up with TRBD1. Germline lookup yields CDR1 DFQATT and CDR2 SNEGSKA (reference sequence). V lost 1 base, J lost 7 bases, and 4 bases stayed unmatched. The CDR3 runs 14 residues. This CDR3 is CSARGRDRAEKLFF. The CDR3 DNA reads as TGCAGTGCTAGAGGCCGGGACAGGGCTGAAAAACTGTTTTTT.

The chain is built from TRBV5-1 and TRBJ2-1; TRBD1 matches at 8 bases. The CDR3 is 18 amino acids. J gave up 7 bases and V 0 bases, and 15 bases lay outside the gene matches. Germline V gene data show CDR1 as SGHRS and CDR2 as YFSETQ. CDR3 region: CASSLAAGGGWLANEQFF. The CDR3 bases are TGCGCCAGCAGCTTGGCCGCAGGGGGCGGTTGGCTGGCTAATGAGCAGTTCTTC.

V is TRBV11-2 and J is TRBJ2-1; no definite D call. V was trimmed by 5 bases and J by 7 bases, leaving 21 bases between them. The CDR3 is 16 residues long. Germline V lookup: CDR1 SGHAT, CDR2 FQNNGV. The CDR3 nucleotides read TGTGCCAGCAGCGGAATCCGAGACCCCGAAAGGAATGAGCAGTTCTTC. Residues: CASSGIRDPERNEQFF.

This clonotype appeared a few times. The chain employs TRBV20-1 and TRBJ1-5; TRBD1 matches at 8 bases. The CDR3 loop spans 12 amino acids. V shed 4 bases, J shed 7 bases, and the junction held 3 bases outside the gene matches. Germline CDR1 DFQATT, CDR2 SNEGSKA (reference sequence). The CDR3 nucleotides are TGCAGTGCTACAGGGGGCAGGCAGCCCCAGCATTTT. It yields the protein CSATGGRQPQHF.

The chain joins TRBV29-1 to TRBJ1-1; D possibly corresponds to TRBD1 (6 bases). The length of the CDR3 is 12 residues. From germline, CDR1 is SQVTM and CDR2 ANQGSEA. Trimming took off 6 bases at V and 5 bases at J, with 13 bases between the two ends. The CDR3 coding sequence is TGCAGCGTGACAGGTGAATGGACTGAAGCTTTCTTT. It codes for CSVTGEWTEAFF.

This clonotype was seen a single time. The chain couples TRBV5-1 to TRBJ2-7; 7 bases are a match to TRBD1. This CDR3 comprises 15 residues. The junction had 10 bases not matched to a gene; V was cut back by 7 bases and J by 0 bases. CDR1 and CDR2 from the germline V gene are SGHRS and YFSETQ. This CDR3 is CASGAGTVLSYEQYF. CDR3 DNA: TGCGCCAGCGGTGCCGGGACAGTACTCTCCTACGAGCAGTACTTC.

The genes are TRBV24-1 and TRBJ2-3; no clear D gene. CDR3 length: 13 amino acids. V shed 3 bases and J shed 6 bases, with 9 bases lying between them. In germline, CDR1 is KGHDR, CDR2 SFDVKD. Written as DNA, the CDR3 is TGTGCCACCAGTGATCAGGTACAGGATACGCAGTATTTT. It encodes CATSDQVQDTQYF.

This clonotype came up a few times. The DNA of the CDR3 is TGTGCCACCTGGGAGAGGGTCTATGGCTACACCTTC. Its translation: CATWERVYGYTF. V gene TRBV6-4 combines with J gene TRBJ1-2, with D uncertain. V was shortened by 10 bases and J by 4 bases, with 13 bases between the two germline ends. Germline assignment: CDR1 MRHNA and CDR2 SNTAGT. The CDR3 sequence is 12 residues long.